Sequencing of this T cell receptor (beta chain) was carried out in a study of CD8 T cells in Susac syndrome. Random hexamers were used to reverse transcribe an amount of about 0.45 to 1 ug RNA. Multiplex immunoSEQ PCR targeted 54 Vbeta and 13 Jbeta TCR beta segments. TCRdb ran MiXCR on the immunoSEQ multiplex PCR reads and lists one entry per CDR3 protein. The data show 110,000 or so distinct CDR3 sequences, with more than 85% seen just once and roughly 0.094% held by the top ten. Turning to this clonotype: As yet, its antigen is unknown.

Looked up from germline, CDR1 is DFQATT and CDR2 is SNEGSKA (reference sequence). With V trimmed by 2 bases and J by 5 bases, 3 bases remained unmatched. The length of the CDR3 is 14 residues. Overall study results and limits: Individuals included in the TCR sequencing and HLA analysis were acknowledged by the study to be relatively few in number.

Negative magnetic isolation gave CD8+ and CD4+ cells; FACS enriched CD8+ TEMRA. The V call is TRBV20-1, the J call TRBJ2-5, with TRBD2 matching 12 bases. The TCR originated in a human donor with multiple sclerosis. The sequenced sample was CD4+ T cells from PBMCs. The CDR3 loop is CSARSLAGGETQYF. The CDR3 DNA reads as TGCAGTGCTAGATCCCTAGCGGGGGGGGAGACCCAGTACTTC.